The 4 T cell receptor beta chains below were found in one sample sequenced in a study of blood T cells in healthy people across ages. Alongside a J-beta primer mix, a sample-barcoded 5' primer served in a second PCR lasting 7 to 11 cycles. TCRdb processed the 5' RACE reads anew with MiXCR; each CDR3 protein has one entry. The sample holds roughly 730,000 distinct CDR3 sequences, around three fifths seen once. The material sequenced was blood. The receptors were gathered from a man aged 35-49 years in good health.

This rearrangement joins TRBV5-6 to TRBJ1-1, with D possibly being TRBD1 (5 bases). CDR1 SGHDT and CDR2 YYEEEE come from the germline V gene. The CDR3 is 15 amino acids. V lost 3 bases and J 1 base, leaving 13 bases between the germline ends. The CDR3 DNA reads as TGTGCCAGCAGCTACCAGGGAGTTGGGAACACTGAAGCTTTCTTT. It specifies CASSYQGVGNTEAFF.

CDR3: CASSHRTGTGYEQYF. The CDR3 DNA reads TGCGCCAGCAGCCACAGAACCGGGACAGGCTACGAGCAGTACTTC. The V and J genes are TRBV4-3 and TRBJ2-7; 8 bases fit TRBD1. With V trimmed by 3 bases and J by 3 bases, 7 bases remained unmatched. Germline V gives CDR1 LGHNA, CDR2 YSLEER. This CDR3 contains 15 residues.

Only a few counts were recorded for this clonotype. The chain couples TRBV28 to TRBJ2-5; a possible D gene is TRBD2 (6 bases). Trimming stripped 5 bases from V and 6 bases from J, with 19 bases between. The CDR3 covers 15 residues. Germline assignment: CDR1 MDHEN and CDR2 SYDVKM. The CDR3 sequence: CASSASLTSIKTQYF. The DNA for the CDR3 is TGTGCCAGCAGTGCCTCCCTGACTAGTATAAAGACCCAGTACTTC.

This clonotype was observed a single time. The rearrangement uses TRBV20-1 and TRBJ2-3; possible D gene TRBD1, 5 bases. With 6 bases removed from V and 3 bases from J, the gap between germline ends came to 16 bases. CDR3 length: 14 residues. Germline V CDR1 and CDR2: DFQATT, SNEGSKA (reference sequence). The CDR3 loop reads CSAERKGRTDTQYF. The CDR3 DNA follows: TGCAGTGCCGAGAGAAAGGGGCGGACAGATACGCAGTATTTT.